These 29 T cell receptor beta chains came from one sample sequenced in a study of blood T cell repertoires in COVID-19. Assay used: immunoSEQ multiplex PCR; TCRdb lists only in-frame clones, some missing. The sample includes around 50,000 clones, 70% to 80% of them seen just once. The sequenced sample was PBMCs or T cells enriched from blood (not recorded which). The receptors were sampled from a woman between 50 and 59 years old with acute COVID-19.

The V and J genes are TRBV18 and TRBJ2-7, with 7 bases aligning to TRBD1. The CDR3 contains 14 residues. The ends lost 0 bases at V and 3 bases at J; junction bases unmatched: 2. CDR1 KGHSH and CDR2 LQKENI come from the germline V gene. In DNA form, the CDR3 reads TGTGCCAGCTCACCACCGGACAGGTACTACGAGCAGTACTTC. It is translated as CASSPPDRYYEQYF.

This sequence joins TRBV19 and TRBJ1-3; D unclear. V was shortened by 3 bases and J by 2 bases, with 11 bases between the two germline ends. The CDR3 is 15 amino acids. The germline V gene encodes CDR1 LNHDA and CDR2 SQIVND (reference sequence). CDR3 sequence (DNA): TGTGCCAGTAGTATCCAATATAGAACTGGAAACACCATATATTTT. Translation gives CASSIQYRTGNTIYF. The variable domain in full, with the rest retrieved from reference TRBV19 and TRBJ1-3, is DGGITQSPKYLFRKEGQNVTLSCEQNLNHDAMYWYRQDPGQGLRLIYYSQIVNDFQKGDIAEGYSVSREKKESFPLTVTSAQKNPTAFYLCASSIQYRTGNTIYFGEGSWLTVV.

The table lists this clone with a count of one. J is TRBJ2-5 and V is TRBV27; D may be TRBD1 (7 bases). This CDR3 contains 13 residues. Looked up from germline, CDR1 is MNHEY and CDR2 is SMNVEV (reference sequence). Trimming removed 8 bases at V and 5 bases at J, with 15 bases between. The CDR3 sequence is CASRGRGRETQYF. In nucleotides, the CDR3 is TGTGCCAGCCGGGGCAGGGGGAGGGAGACCCAGTACTTC.

This clone occurred once. The chain has TRBV19 and TRBJ1-3, with TRBD1 matching 9 bases. Trimming took 0 bases from V and 0 from J; bases not matched to a gene: 6. The CDR3 runs 18 residues. Per germline, CDR1 LNHDA and CDR2 SQIVND (reference sequence). The CDR3 is CASSIDFTGGFSGNTIYF. DNA of the CDR3: TGTGCCAGTAGTATAGATTTCACAGGGGGCTTCTCTGGAAACACCATATATTTT.

The chain carries TRBV10-3 and TRBJ1-1; no firm D call. V shed 6 bases and J shed 1 base, with 9 bases lying between them. CDR1 is ENHRY and CDR2 is SYGVKD in the germline V gene. The CDR3 runs 13 residues. For the CDR3, the DNA is TGTGCCATCAGCCATACAGCGAACACTGAAGCTTTCTTT. Its translation is CAISHTANTEAFF.

The chain employs TRBV5-4 and TRBJ2-2, with 7 bases aligning to TRBD1. The CDR3 length is 16 residues. The J segment lost 3 bases and the V segment lost 3 bases, leaving 8 bases of the junction unmatched. The V gene's germline CDR1 is SGHNT and CDR2 YYREEE (reference sequence). DNA of the CDR3: TGTGCCAGCAGCTATGGACAGGCGCTTCACACCGGGGAGCTGTTTTTT. This translates into CASSYGQALHTGELFF.

This clone was detected once. CDR3 protein: CSVALRGKHYNEQFF. The CDR3 nucleotides read TGCAGCGTTGCTTTGCGGGGAAAACATTACAATGAGCAGTTCTTC. This chain uses TRBV29-1 with TRBJ2-1; D is possibly TRBD2 (6 bases). Germline CDR1 is SQVTM and CDR2 is ANQGSEA. V was clipped by 4 bases and J by 4 bases, with 17 bases between them. The CDR3 sequence is 15 residues long.

This chain connects TRBV5-1 to TRBJ2-7; 10 positions agree with TRBD1. The germline V gene has CDR1 SGHRS and CDR2 YFSETQ. CDR3 length: 14 residues. Germline trimming cut 4 bases from V and 5 bases from J; bases unmatched to any gene: 6. CDR3 amino acids: CASSPRTGGDEQYF. DNA of the CDR3: TGCGCCAGCAGCCCCCGGACAGGGGGAGACGAGCAGTACTTC.

The chain joins TRBV7-8 to TRBJ2-1; TRBD1 agrees at 7 bases. Germline CDR1 is SGHVS and CDR2 is FQNEAQ. The ends lost 5 bases at V and 4 bases at J; junction bases unmatched: 11. CDR3 length: 16 amino acids. As DNA, the CDR3 is TGTGCCAGCAGCGAAGGACCGGGACAGAAGTACAATGAGCAGTTCTTC. Translating it yields CASSEGPGQKYNEQFF.

This chain connects TRBV28 to TRBJ2-7, with a tentative D call TRBD1 (6 bases). CDR1 is MDHEN and CDR2 is SYDVKM in the germline V gene. Trimming removed 5 bases from V and 12 bases from J, with 14 bases in between. This CDR3 has 11 amino acids. CDR3 protein: CASSDPGHTYF. The CDR3, as DNA: TGTGCCAGCAGTGACCCGGGACACACGTACTTC.

This clone has just one count. The chain combines TRBV5-6 with TRBJ2-7; D unclear. V lost 2 bases, J lost 5 bases, and 11 bases lay in between. The CDR3 sequence is 13 residues long. Germline CDR1 and CDR2: SGHDT and YYEEEE. CDR3 coding DNA: TGTGCCAGCAGCTTCGGTCCCACGGACGAGCAGTACTTC. It is translated as CASSFGPTDEQYF.

The V and J genes are TRBV7-9 and TRBJ1-2; 7 bases are shared with TRBD1. The CDR3 extends over 13 amino acids. The V and J ends lost 5 bases and 4 bases, in that order; junction bases with no gene match: 4. Germline V CDR1 and CDR2: SEHNR, FQNEAQ (reference sequence). CDR3 residues: CASSPGQAYGYTF. DNA of the CDR3: TGTGCCAGCAGCCCAGGACAGGCCTATGGCTACACCTTC.

The chain is built from TRBV10-3 and TRBJ1-1; D gene uncertain. V lost 6 bases and J 0 bases, leaving 11 bases between the germline ends. This CDR3 is 14 amino acids long. Germline values: CDR1 ENHRY, CDR2 SYGVKD. CDR3 in amino acids: CAIREQILNTEAFF. CDR3 sequence (DNA): TGTGCCATCAGGGAACAGATACTGAACACTGAAGCTTTCTTT.

The rearrangement joins TRBV12-5 to TRBJ2-1, with 8 bases fitting TRBD2. After removal of 5 bases from V and 3 bases from J, the junction contained 12 bases not matched to a gene. Germline CDR1 and CDR2: LGHNT and FRNRAP. The CDR3 covers 17 residues. The CDR3 region is CASGPRGGSGVYNEQFF. The CDR3 DNA is TGTGCTAGTGGTCCACGGGGGGGTAGCGGGGTCTACAATGAGCAGTTCTTC. The full variable domain, completed using reference TRBV12-5 and TRBJ2-1, is DARVTQTPRHKVTEMGQEVTMRCQPILGHNTVFWYRQTMMQGLELLAYFRNRAPLDDSGMPKDRFSAEMPDATLATLKIQPSEPRDSAVYFCASGPRGGSGVYNEQFFGPGTRLTVL.

This clone appeared a single time. The chain employs TRBV19 and TRBJ1-2; 8 positions match TRBD1. V was clipped by 2 bases and J by 4 bases; unmatched bases: 9. CDR3 length: 16 residues. Germline V CDR1 and CDR2: LNHDA, SQIVND (reference sequence). CDR3 in DNA: TGTGCCAGTAGTATAAGTTGGCAGGGGGCCGGCTATGGCTACACCTTC. Protein product: CASSISWQGAGYGYTF.

The J gene is TRBJ2-3, the V gene TRBV7-9; TRBD1 matches at 7 bases. Trimming took 4 bases from V and 6 from J; bases not matched to a gene: 13. Germline-derived CDR1 and CDR2 are SEHNR and FQNEAQ (reference sequence). This CDR3 contains 16 residues. The CDR3 coding sequence is TGTGCCAGCAGCTCCGGGACAGAAGGATCCAGGGATACGCAGTATTTT. Protein sequence: CASSSGTEGSRDTQYF.

V usage is TRBV5-6 and J usage is TRBJ1-4, with 9 bases aligning to TRBD1. Germline V gene data show CDR1 as SGHDT and CDR2 as YYEEEE. The CDR3 spans 15 residues. With 4 bases clipped from V and 8 bases from J, the junction kept 9 bases outside the gene matches. This CDR3 is CASSQGQGWGEKLFF. CDR3 coding DNA: TGTGCCAGCAGCCAGGGACAGGGATGGGGAGAAAAACTGTTTTTT.

The DNA of the CDR3 is TGTGCCAGCAGCTTAGGACAGGCGCGCAATGAAAAACTGTTTTTT. It codes for CASSLGQARNEKLFF. The chain carries TRBV11-3 and TRBJ1-4, with a possible D match to TRBD1 (6 bases). Germline-derived CDR1 and CDR2 are SGHNT and YENEEA. The V end was cut by 1 base, the J end by 5 bases, with 11 bases between. The CDR3 spans 15 residues. The full variable domain, with the rest looked up from reference TRBV11-3 and TRBJ1-4, is EAGVVQSPRYKIIEKKQPVAFWCNPISGHNTLYWYLQNLGQGPELLIRYENEEAVDDSQLPKDRFSAERLKGVDSTLKIQPAELGDSAVYLCASSLGQARNEKLFFGSGTQLSVL.

V usage is TRBV6-5 and J usage is TRBJ1-5; 7 positions match TRBD1. The V gene end was trimmed by 8 bases and the J gene end by 7 bases; junction bases not matched to a gene: 14. This CDR3 comprises 15 residues. CDR1 is MNHEY and CDR2 is SVGAGI in the germline V gene. CDR3 DNA sequence: TGTGCCAGCGTTACCCGGGACAGAGAAATGCAGCCCCAGCATTTT. Translation gives CASVTRDREMQPQHF.

The CDR3 reads CASSGGQGFFGNTEAFF. In nucleotides, the CDR3 is TGTGCCAGCAGCGGTGGACAGGGTTTTTTCGGGAACACTGAAGCTTTCTTT. V usage is TRBV5-6 and J usage is TRBJ1-1; the match to TRBD1 covers 8 bases. The trim removed 4 bases at V and 1 base at J, leaving 12 bases unmatched. The CDR3 totals 17 residues. Per germline, CDR1 SGHDT and CDR2 YYEEEE.

The chain combines TRBV6-5 with TRBJ1-2, with 7 bases matching TRBD1. The CDR3 is made up of 16 amino acids. CDR1 and CDR2 from the germline V gene are MNHEY and SVGAGI. V was clipped by 1 base and J by 8 bases; unmatched bases: 13. The CDR3 coding sequence is TGTGCCAGCAGTTACTTTTCCGGGACAGATATTTTGGGCTACACCTTC. It translates to CASSYFSGTDILGYTF.

This clone was seen only a few times. The chain combines TRBV5-1 with TRBJ1-6, with 9 bases matching TRBD1. V dropped 2 bases and J dropped 9; count of bases not matched to a gene: 9. This CDR3 has 16 residues. Germline-derived CDR1 and CDR2 are SGHRS and YFSETQ. The CDR3 loop is CASSLGQGTNFSPLHF. The CDR3 DNA is TGCGCCAGCAGCTTAGGACAGGGGACGAACTTTTCACCCCTCCACTTT.

The chain couples TRBV7-9 to TRBJ2-1, with 7 bases that match TRBD2. Losses at the gene ends were 3 bases for V and 5 bases for J; bases not matched to a gene: 10. This CDR3 comprises 16 residues. Germline assignment: CDR1 SEHNR and CDR2 FQNEAQ (reference sequence). CDR3 nucleotide sequence: TGTGCCAGCAGCTTCAAGGCCGGGACTAAAAACAATGAGCAGTTCTTC. This translates into CASSFKAGTKNNEQFF.

CDR3 DNA sequence: TGTGCCAGCAGCCATTGGACAGGAACGCTTGGCTACACCTTC. This encodes CASSHWTGTLGYTF. V gene TRBV5-4 combines with J gene TRBJ1-2, with 7 positions matching TRBD1. Losses at the gene ends were 4 bases for V and 7 bases for J; bases not matched to a gene: 10. The CDR3 runs 14 residues. The germline CDR1 and CDR2 sequences are SGHNT and YYREEE (reference sequence).

This clone appeared a single time. The J gene is TRBJ1-1, the V gene TRBV6-6; TRBD1 might be the D (6 bases). The V gene lost 5 bases and the J gene lost 4 bases, with 11 bases spanning the gap. The germline gives CDR1 MNHNY, CDR2 SVGAGI (reference sequence). The CDR3 has 13 amino acids. The DNA for the CDR3 is TGTGCCAGCAGTCTCGGGGGGGCCACTGAAGCTTTCTTT. The encoded protein is CASSLGGATEAFF.

This chain links TRBV2 with TRBJ2-2, with 8 positions matching TRBD1. Trimming took 3 bases from V and 4 from J; bases not matched to a gene: 7. The CDR3 is made up of 16 amino acids. CDR1 is SNHLY and CDR2 is FYNNEI in the germline V gene. The CDR3 nucleotides are TGTGCCAGCAGTGATTTGTCGGGACAGGCCACCGGGGAGCTGTTTTTT. Protein sequence: CASSDLSGQATGELFF.

The rearrangement links TRBV28 to TRBJ2-7, with TRBD1 matching 7 bases. Looked up from germline, CDR1 is MDHEN and CDR2 is SYDVKM. The CDR3 contains 15 residues. J was trimmed by 4 bases and V by 8 bases; bases with no gene match: 14. CDR3 nucleotides: TGTGCCAGCGAGGGGGCGGACGGCTCCGTATACGAGCAGTACTTC. It codes for CASEGADGSVYEQYF.

The rearrangement links TRBV27 to TRBJ2-2, with TRBD1 matching over 9 bases. The V and J ends lost 4 bases and 4 bases, in that order; junction bases with no gene match: 4. The CDR3 runs to 15 residues. Germline loops: CDR1 MNHEY, CDR2 SMNVEV (reference sequence). CDR3 region: CASSWTGDLTGELFF. In DNA form, the CDR3 reads TGTGCCAGCAGTTGGACAGGGGACCTCACCGGGGAGCTGTTTTTT.

This chain links TRBV9 with TRBJ1-1; TRBD1 might be the D (6 bases). V was cut by 4 bases and J by 0 bases, with 13 bases left in between. CDR1 SGDLS and CDR2 YYNGEE come from the germline V gene. This CDR3 is 15 amino acids long. CDR3 in DNA: TGTGCCAGCAGCCCGAGGACAGCAATGAACACTGAAGCTTTCTTT. This encodes CASSPRTAMNTEAFF.